This T cell receptor beta chain was documented in a study of blood T cell repertoires in COVID-19. TCRdb's copy holds only in-frame clones and misses some; the assay was immunoSEQ multiplex PCR. The sample lists approximately 150,000 clones; around nine tenths were seen once. The CDR3 has 13 residues. V was cut by 0 bases and J by 7 bases, with 8 bases left in between. CDR1 and CDR2 from the germline V gene are SGDLS and YYNGEE. The sequenced sample consisted of peripheral blood. The sequence was collected from a human donor in a cohort sampled during active COVID-19. V gene TRBV9 combines with J gene TRBJ2-1, with a possible D match to TRBD1 (5 bases). The CDR3 region is CASSVATENEQFF. The CDR3 nucleotides are TGTGCCAGCAGCGTAGCGACAGAAAATGAGCAGTTCTTC.